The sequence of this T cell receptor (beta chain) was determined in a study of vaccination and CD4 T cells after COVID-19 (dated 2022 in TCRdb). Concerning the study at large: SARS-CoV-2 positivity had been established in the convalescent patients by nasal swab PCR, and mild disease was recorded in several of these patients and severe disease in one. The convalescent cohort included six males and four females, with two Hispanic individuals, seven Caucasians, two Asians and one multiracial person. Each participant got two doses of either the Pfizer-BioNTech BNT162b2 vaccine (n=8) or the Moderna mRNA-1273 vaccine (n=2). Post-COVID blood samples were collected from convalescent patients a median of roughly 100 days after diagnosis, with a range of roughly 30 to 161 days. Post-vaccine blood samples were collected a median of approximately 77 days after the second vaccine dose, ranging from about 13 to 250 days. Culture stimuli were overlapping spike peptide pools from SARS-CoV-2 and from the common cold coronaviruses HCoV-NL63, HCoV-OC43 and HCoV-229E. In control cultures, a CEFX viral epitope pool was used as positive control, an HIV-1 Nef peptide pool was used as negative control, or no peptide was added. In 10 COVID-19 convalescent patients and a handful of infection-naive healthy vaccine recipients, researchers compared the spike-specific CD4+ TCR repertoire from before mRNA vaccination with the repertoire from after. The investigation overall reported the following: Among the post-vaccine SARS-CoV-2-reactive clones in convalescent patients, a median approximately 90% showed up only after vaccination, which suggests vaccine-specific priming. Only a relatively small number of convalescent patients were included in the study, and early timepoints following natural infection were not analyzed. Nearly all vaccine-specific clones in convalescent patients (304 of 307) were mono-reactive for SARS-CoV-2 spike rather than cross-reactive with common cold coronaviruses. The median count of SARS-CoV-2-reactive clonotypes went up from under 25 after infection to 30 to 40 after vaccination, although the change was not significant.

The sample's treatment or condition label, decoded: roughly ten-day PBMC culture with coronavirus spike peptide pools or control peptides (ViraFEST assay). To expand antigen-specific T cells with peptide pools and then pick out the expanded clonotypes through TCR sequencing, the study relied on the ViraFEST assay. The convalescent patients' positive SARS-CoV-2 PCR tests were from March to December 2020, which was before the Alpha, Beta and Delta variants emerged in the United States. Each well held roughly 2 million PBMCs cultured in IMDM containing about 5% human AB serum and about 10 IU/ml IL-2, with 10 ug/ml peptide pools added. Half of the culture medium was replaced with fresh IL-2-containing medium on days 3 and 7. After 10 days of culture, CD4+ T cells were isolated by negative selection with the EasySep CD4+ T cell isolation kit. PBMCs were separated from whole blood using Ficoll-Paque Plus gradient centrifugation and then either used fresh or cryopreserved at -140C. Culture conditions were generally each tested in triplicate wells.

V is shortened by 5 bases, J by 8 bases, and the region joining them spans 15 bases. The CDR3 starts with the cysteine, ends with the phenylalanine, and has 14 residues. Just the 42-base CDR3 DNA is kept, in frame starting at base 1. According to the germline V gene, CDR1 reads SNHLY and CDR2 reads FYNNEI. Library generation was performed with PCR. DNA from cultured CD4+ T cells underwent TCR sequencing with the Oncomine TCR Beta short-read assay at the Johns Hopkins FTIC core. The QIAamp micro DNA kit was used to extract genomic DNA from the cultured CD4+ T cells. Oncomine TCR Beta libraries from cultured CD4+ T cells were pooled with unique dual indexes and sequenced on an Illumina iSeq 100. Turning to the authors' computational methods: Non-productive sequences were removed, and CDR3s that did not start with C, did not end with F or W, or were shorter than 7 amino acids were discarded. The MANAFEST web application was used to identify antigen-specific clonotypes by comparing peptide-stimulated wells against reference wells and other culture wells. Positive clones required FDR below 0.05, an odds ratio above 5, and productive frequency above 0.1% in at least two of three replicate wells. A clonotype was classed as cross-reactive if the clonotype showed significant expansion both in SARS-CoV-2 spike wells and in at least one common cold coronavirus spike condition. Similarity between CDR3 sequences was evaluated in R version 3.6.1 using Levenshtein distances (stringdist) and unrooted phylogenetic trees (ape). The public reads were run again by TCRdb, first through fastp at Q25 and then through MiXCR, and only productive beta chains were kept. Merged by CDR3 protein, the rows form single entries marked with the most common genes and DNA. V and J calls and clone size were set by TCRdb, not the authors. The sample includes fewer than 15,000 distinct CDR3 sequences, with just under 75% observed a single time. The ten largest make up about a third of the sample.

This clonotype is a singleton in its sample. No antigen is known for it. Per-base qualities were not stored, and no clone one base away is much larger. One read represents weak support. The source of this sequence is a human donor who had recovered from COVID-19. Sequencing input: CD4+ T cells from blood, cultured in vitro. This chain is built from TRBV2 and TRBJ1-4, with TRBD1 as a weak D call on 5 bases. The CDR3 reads CASSPNRMTEKLFF. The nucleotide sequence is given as TGTGCCAGCAGTCCGAACAGGATGACGGAAAAACTGTTTTTT. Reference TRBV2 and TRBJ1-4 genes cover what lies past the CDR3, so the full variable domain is EPEVTQTPSHQVTQMGQEVILRCVPISNHLYFYWYRQILGQKVEFLVSFYNNEISEKSEIFDDQFSVERPDGSNFTLKIRSTKLEDSAMYFCASSPNRMTEKLFFGSGTQLSVL.